These 14 T cell receptor beta chains came from one sample sequenced in a study of cytomegalovirus exposure and HLA in healthy donors. 60 Vbeta and 13 Jbeta primers were used in PCR. TCRdb keeps only in-frame clones here, not all; method: immunoSEQ multiplex PCR. The data contain around 120,000 clones, 81% of them seen just once; the ten biggest clones take up about 0.71%. The sequenced material came from PBMCs. Source of these receptors: a young man in good health and CMV-seronegative.

CDR3 protein: CASSLSFGGGDEAFF. The CDR3 DNA reads TGTGCCAGCAGCTTAAGTTTTGGAGGGGGCGATGAAGCTTTCTTT. This rearrangement joins TRBV11-3 to TRBJ1-1, with 7 bases that match TRBD1. The CDR3 has 15 residues. J gave up 7 bases and V 2 bases, and 10 bases lay outside the gene matches. Per the germline V gene, CDR1 is SGHNT and CDR2 is YENEEA.

CDR3: CASSLALRGGYTF. CDR3 nucleotide sequence: TGTGCCAGCAGCTTAGCGCTCAGGGGAGGCTACACCTTC. The V call is TRBV7-9, the J call TRBJ1-2; tentatively, D is TRBD1 (6 bases). Looked up from germline, CDR1 is SEHNR and CDR2 is FQNEAQ (reference sequence). This CDR3 comprises 13 residues. The V and J ends lost 0 bases and 8 bases respectively, with 10 bases between them.

For the CDR3, the DNA is TGCGCCAGCAGCTCCGACAGGGCAGATTCACCCCTCCACTTT. Translation: CASSSDRADSPLHF. The gene calls are TRBV5-1 and TRBJ1-6; 7 bases map to TRBD1. From germline, CDR1 is SGHRS and CDR2 YFSETQ. With V trimmed by 3 bases and J by 8 bases, 5 bases remained unmatched. The CDR3 totals 14 residues.

The chain links TRBV21-1 to TRBJ1-4. TRBV21-1 is an annotated pseudogene. The CDR3 has 15 amino acids. The CDR3 coding sequence is TGTGCCAGCGAAATTAGGGGAGGTGGGGATGAAAAACTGTTTTTT. Translation: CASEIRGGGDEKLFF.

The rearrangement joins TRBV28 to TRBJ1-3; D is possibly TRBD1 (6 bases). This CDR3 has 14 residues. V gave up 5 bases and J gave up 2 bases, with 10 bases separating them. CDR1 and CDR2 (germline): MDHEN, SYDVKM. CDR3 coding DNA: TGTGCCAGCAGTCCTGGGGGCGCTGGAAACACCATATATTTT. It yields the protein CASSPGGAGNTIYF.

This chain joins TRBV19 and TRBJ1-1; 8 bases are shared with TRBD1. CDR1 is LNHDA and CDR2 is SQIVND in the germline V gene (reference sequence). J lost 6 bases, V lost 3 bases, and 6 bases had no gene match. CDR3 length: 14 amino acids. For the CDR3, the DNA is TGTGCCAGTAGTATTGGGCAGGGGGCCCCTGAAGCTTTCTTT. Its protein is CASSIGQGAPEAFF.

This rearrangement joins TRBV4-3 to TRBJ2-7; maybe TRBD1 (6 bases). Trimming cost V 4 bases and J 0 bases, with 13 bases left between them. CDR3 length equals 15 residues. Germline values: CDR1 LGHNA, CDR2 YSLEER. As DNA, the CDR3 is TGCGCCAGCAGCCTATACAGGGAGTCCTCCTACGAGCAGTACTTC. It translates to CASSLYRESSYEQYF.

The rearrangement uses TRBV9 and TRBJ2-5; D perhaps matches TRBD2 (5 bases). The V end lost 4 bases, the J end lost 0 bases, and 25 bases lay between the germline ends. The CDR3 extends over 19 amino acids. Germline V gene data show CDR1 as SGDLS and CDR2 as YYNGEE. The chain's CDR3 is CASSSRGGRSGVNQETQYF. The CDR3 nucleotides are TGTGCCAGCAGCTCTCGGGGTGGGCGGTCAGGCGTTAACCAAGAGACCCAGTACTTC.

CDR3 nucleotides: TGTGCCAGTAGTATTCCCGGGACAGGGGGCCCGAACTATGGCTACACCTTC. Translating it yields CASSIPGTGGPNYGYTF. The rearrangement links TRBV19 to TRBJ1-2, with 12 bases matching TRBD1. V lost 3 bases, J lost 2 bases, and 7 bases stayed unmatched. Germline V lookup: CDR1 LNHDA, CDR2 SQIVND (reference sequence). The CDR3 runs to 17 residues.

The V gene is TRBV7-9, the J gene TRBJ1-4; no definite D call. Germline V CDR1 and CDR2: SEHNR, FQNEAQ (reference sequence). The CDR3 runs to 15 residues. Trimming removed 4 bases at V and 3 bases at J, with 12 bases between. The CDR3, as DNA: TGTGCCAGCAGCTCTTACACAGCTTCTAATGAAAAACTGTTTTTT. This sequence encodes CASSSYTASNEKLFF.

V is TRBV2 and J is TRBJ2-7, with D unclear. The CDR3 sequence is 11 residues long. V dropped 3 bases and J dropped 5 bases, with 5 bases sitting between them. Germline V CDR1 and CDR2: SNHLY, FYNNEI. CDR3 coding DNA: TGTGCCAGCAGTGATCAGGACGAGCAGTACTTC. This gives the protein CASSDQDEQYF.

In this sample, this clone turned up many times. The chain joins TRBV5-1 to TRBJ1-5, with D possibly being TRBD1 (5 bases). Germline V CDR1 and CDR2: SGHRS, YFSETQ. Trimming shortened V by 4 bases and J by 0 bases, and 11 bases separated the two germline ends. The CDR3 sequence is 15 residues long. The CDR3 DNA follows: TGCGCCAGCAGCCCTATGGGGCATAGCAATCAGCCCCAGCATTTT. This encodes CASSPMGHSNQPQHF.

The chain carries TRBV4-3 and TRBJ2-7; 7 bases agree with TRBD1. The CDR3 has 15 amino acids. Trimming cost V 4 bases and J 2 bases; bases outside gene matches: 8. Germline V lookup: CDR1 LGHNA, CDR2 YSLEER. Here the CDR3 DNA reads TGCGCCAGCAGCCCCTCGACAGGGCTTACCTACGAGCAGTACTTC. This codes for CASSPSTGLTYEQYF.

CDR3 sequence reads: CATSRGQGLNTEAFF. The CDR3 coding sequence is TGTGCCACCAGCAGAGGACAGGGGCTGAACACTGAAGCTTTCTTT. This rearrangement joins TRBV15 to TRBJ1-1, with 8 bases matching TRBD1. The CDR3 has 15 amino acids. Germline-derived CDR1 and CDR2 are LNHNV and YYDKDF (reference sequence). Unmatched junction bases numbered 1, after V lost 1 base and J lost 0 bases.